The 8 T cell receptor beta chains in this list originate from one sample, sequenced in a study of T cell responses to AZD1222 COVID-19 vaccine. Data came from immunoSEQ multiplex PCR; TCRdb stores just in-frame clones and leaves some out. The sample shows 75,000 to 90,000 clones, roughly 88% of them seen only once. Sequencing used peripheral blood, obtained 28 days after the second AZD1222 dose. The receptors shown here come from an adult who received the AZD1222 COVID-19 vaccine.

V is TRBV5-8 and J is TRBJ1-1, with D perhaps matching TRBD1 (5 bases). The germline CDR1 and CDR2 sequences are SGHTS and YDEGEE. Trimming left V 0 bases short and J 3 bases short, with 12 bases between. The CDR3 loop spans 15 amino acids. The CDR3 here is CASSLGLGTHTEAFF. In nucleotides, the CDR3 is TGTGCCAGCAGCTTGGGCTTAGGGACCCACACTGAAGCTTTCTTT.

The chain's CDR3 is CASSFEGEDTQYF. The CDR3 nucleotides read TGTGCCAGCAGCTTTGAGGGGGAAGATACGCAGTATTTT. J is TRBJ2-3 and V is TRBV5-5; D may be TRBD1 (6 bases). Per the germline V gene, CDR1 is SGHKS and CDR2 is YYEKEE (reference sequence). With 2 bases removed from V and 5 bases from J, the gap between germline ends came to 9 bases. The length of the CDR3 is 13 residues.

The rearrangement uses TRBV5-1 and TRBJ1-1; TRBD1 matches at 8 bases. Looked up from germline, CDR1 is SGHRS and CDR2 is YFSETQ. This CDR3 is built from 16 residues. After removal of 0 bases from V and 0 bases from J, the junction contained 4 bases not matched to a gene. CDR3 protein: CASSLGQGRMNTEAFF. The CDR3 DNA sequence: TGCGCCAGCAGCTTGGGACAGGGGCGTATGAACACTGAAGCTTTCTTT. Based on the CDR3 plus reference TRBV5-1 and TRBJ1-1, the full variable domain is KAGVTQTPRYLIKTRGQQVTLSCSPISGHRSVSWYQQTPGQGLQFLFEYFSETQRNKGNFPGRFSGRQFSNSRSEMNVSTLELGDSALYLCASSLGQGRMNTEAFFGQGTRLTVV.

This sequence joins TRBV27 and TRBJ2-7; possibly TRBD1 for D (5 bases). Germline CDR1 reads MNHEY; CDR2 reads SMNVEV (reference sequence). V lost 5 bases and J 2 bases, leaving 13 bases between the germline ends. This CDR3 is built from 14 residues. CDR3 coding DNA: TGTGCCAGCAGTCCACTGGTAGGGGCCTACGAGCAGTACTTC. This encodes CASSPLVGAYEQYF.

The J gene is TRBJ2-7, the V gene TRBV10-3; 8 bases fit TRBD2. CDR3 length: 15 residues. Per the germline V gene, CDR1 is ENHRY and CDR2 is SYGVKD. V lost 9 bases to trimming and J lost 0 bases; unmatched junction nucleotides: 10. CDR3 sequence reads: CAIGQAGGLSYEQYF. CDR3 sequence (DNA): TGTGCCATAGGGCAGGCGGGAGGTCTCTCCTACGAGCAGTACTTC.

The J gene is TRBJ1-5, the V gene TRBV28; no definite D call. Germline V gene sequence: CDR1 MDHEN, CDR2 SYDVKM. The CDR3 has 16 amino acids. Trimming stripped 5 bases from V and 6 bases from J, with 20 bases between. The CDR3 spells CASSTNSGWEIQPQHF. DNA for the CDR3: TGTGCCAGCAGTACTAATTCCGGGTGGGAAATTCAGCCCCAGCATTTT.

V is TRBV18 and J is TRBJ1-1, with TRBD1 as a possible D gene (6 bases). This CDR3 comprises 14 residues. CDR1 KGHSH and CDR2 LQKENI come from the germline V gene. V dropped 2 bases and J dropped 6 bases, with 13 bases sitting between them. In DNA, the CDR3 is TGTGCCAGCTCACCAAGGGTCCCAGGGGCTGAAGCTTTCTTT. It codes for CASSPRVPGAEAFF.

The rearrangement joins TRBV19 to TRBJ1-1; D gene unclear. The CDR3 runs to 14 residues. Trimming removed 6 bases from V and 0 bases from J, with 11 bases in between. Germline CDR1 is LNHDA and CDR2 is SQIVND (reference sequence). The CDR3 region has the DNA TGTGCCAGTAGGAACGTTGGTATGAACACTGAAGCTTTCTTT. Amino acid sequence: CASRNVGMNTEAFF.